These 9 T cell receptor beta chains originate from one sample sequenced in a study of blood T cell repertoires in COVID-19. The repertoire was sequenced with immunoSEQ multiplex PCR; TCRdb's copy has only in-frame clones and lacks some. The table lists 100,000 or so clones, just over 90% of them singletons. The sample was peripheral blood. These receptors came from a woman between 50 and 59 years old in a cohort sampled during active COVID-19.

The chain uses TRBV6-6 and TRBJ1-1; 12 bases match TRBD1. V lost 3 bases, J lost 5 bases, and 7 bases stayed unmatched. CDR3 size: 16 residues. The germline CDR1 and CDR2 sequences are MNHNY and SVGAGI (reference sequence). The chain's CDR3 is CASSYPGTGGLTEAFF. For the CDR3, the DNA is TGTGCCAGCAGTTATCCCGGGACAGGGGGCTTAACTGAAGCTTTCTTT.

The chain is built from TRBV2 and TRBJ1-1; TRBD1 agrees at 10 bases. Germline CDR1 reads SNHLY; CDR2 reads FYNNEI. The ends lost 6 bases at V and 4 bases at J; junction bases unmatched: 5. The CDR3 loop spans 14 amino acids. CDR3 DNA: TGTGCCAGCAGCGGGGACAGGGGAGGCACTGAAGCTTTCTTT. Translating it yields CASSGDRGGTEAFF.

The chain is built from TRBV28 and TRBJ1-2, with TRBD1 as a possible D gene (5 bases). The germline V and J ends were trimmed by 6 bases and 2 bases, with 10 bases remaining between them. Germline CDR1 MDHEN, CDR2 SYDVKM. The CDR3 sequence is 13 residues long. The CDR3 sequence is CASRAGRNYGYTF. DNA for the CDR3: TGTGCCAGCAGAGCAGGGAGGAACTATGGCTACACCTTC.

The chain recombines TRBV7-8 with TRBJ2-3, with 10 bases aligning to TRBD2. The CDR3 has 16 amino acids. Losses at the gene ends were 0 bases for V and 3 bases for J; bases not matched to a gene: 3. The germline gives CDR1 SGHVS, CDR2 FQNEAQ. CDR3 residues: CASSLAGLAITDTQYF. The CDR3 coding sequence is TGTGCCAGCAGCTTAGCGGGACTAGCGATTACAGATACGCAGTATTTT.

This chain connects TRBV6-5 to TRBJ2-2; D possibly corresponds to TRBD2 (6 bases). The CDR3 is 15 amino acids. V lost 7 bases to trimming and J lost 2 bases, with 14 bases between them. Germline CDR1 MNHEY, CDR2 SVGAGI. The CDR3 spells CASKGRRANTGELFF. The CDR3 DNA reads TGTGCCAGCAAGGGCCGGAGGGCCAACACCGGGGAGCTGTTTTTT.

The genes are TRBV6-6 and TRBJ2-7; TRBD1 is a possible D gene (5 bases). This CDR3 has 14 residues. Germline CDR1 and CDR2: MNHNY and SVGAGI (reference sequence). V was shortened by 6 bases and J by 2 bases, with 14 bases between the two germline ends. The CDR3 nucleotides are TGTGCCAGCAGCCGTCTGACAGAGACCTACGAGCAGTACTTC. It translates to CASSRLTETYEQYF.

This clone was observed a single time. The V call is TRBV5-1, the J call TRBJ1-6, with D hard to call. The V end was cut by 0 bases, the J end by 9 bases, with 16 bases between. Per the germline V gene, CDR1 is SGHRS and CDR2 is YFSETQ. CDR3 length equals 16 residues. Written as DNA, the CDR3 is TGCGCCAGCAGCTTGGCCGGAACGGCAGGCCTTTCACCCCTCCACTTT. This gives the protein CASSLAGTAGLSPLHF.

The J gene is TRBJ2-3, the V gene TRBV10-3; tentative D call: TRBD2 (5 bases). The germline V gene encodes CDR1 ENHRY and CDR2 SYGVKD. Trimming pared 3 bases from V and 6 bases from J, leaving 16 bases between. CDR3 size: 15 residues. The CDR3 nucleotides read TGTGCCATCAGTGAAGTCGAGGGAGTCCCCGATACGCAGTATTTT. This encodes CAISEVEGVPDTQYF.

The gene calls are TRBV2 and TRBJ1-4, with D tentatively TRBD1 (5 bases). Per the germline V gene, CDR1 is SNHLY and CDR2 is FYNNEI. V lost 7 bases and J lost 2, with 11 bases in between. The CDR3 loop spans 14 amino acids. The CDR3 DNA reads as TGTGCCAGCACCCTCAGGGTTACTAATGAAAAACTGTTTTTT. The encoded protein is CASTLRVTNEKLFF. The whole variable domain, filled in from reference TRBV2 and TRBJ1-4, reads EPEVTQTPSHQVTQMGQEVILRCVPISNHLYFYWYRQILGQKVEFLVSFYNNEISEKSEIFDDQFSVERPDGSNFTLKIRSTKLEDSAMYFCASTLRVTNEKLFFGSGTQLSVL.